This T cell receptor (beta chain) was sequenced for a study of human T cells and chemical hapten exposure. Study-wide context: Investigators sensitized about 2 cm by about 2 cm of upper inner arm skin with 2% DPC. Weekly diphenylcyclopropenone doses were given to patients' scalps across the roughly 25-week study. Across samples, TCR yields varied, mostly owing to small differences in pooled library volumes.

One entry per CDR3 protein, called by TCRdb with MiXCR from the RACE reads. This sample yields some 84,000 distinct CDR3 sequences, of which roughly 10% are seen a single time; 5% belongs to the top ten. The CDR3 is 13 residues long. Per the germline V gene, CDR1 is SGHNT and CDR2 is YYREEE (reference sequence). The ends lost 5 bases at V and 3 bases at J; junction bases unmatched: 4. The time point denotes: patch test 2, 6 weeks after DPC sensitization. Treatment meaning: therapeutic diphenylcyclopropenone sensitization with weekly scalp DPC. Whole blood that had not been fractionated was the source of extracted total RNA.

Sequences were derived from whole blood, sampled in connection with sensitization to the hapten diphenylcyclopropenone (DPC). The chain links TRBV5-4 to TRBJ2-7; 8 bases map to TRBD1. The origin of this receptor is a woman between 45 and 65 years old with alopecia areata. Some clones in this sample may be carry-over from other donors' samples. This CDR3 is CASSGGQVYEQYF. DNA of the CDR3: TGTGCCAGCAGTGGGGGACAGGTCTACGAGCAGTACTTC.